The rows below give T cell receptor beta chains drawn from one sample of a study of T cell changes during pregnancy in multiple sclerosis. Sequenced by immunoSEQ multiplex PCR; TCRdb stores in-frame clones only, minus some. The sample includes about 75,000 clones, roughly 90% of them seen just once. Sequencing was performed on peripheral blood, taken in the first trimester of pregnancy. The receptors shown here come from a female donor in good health, enrolled as a control in a pregnancy study. Both conserved end residues are trimmed from each CDR3.

j_call	v_call	cdr3_aa
TRBJ2-1	TRBV7-7	ASSSGQGTYNEQF
TRBJ1-5	TRBV10-2	ASRSQSNQPQH
TRBJ1-2	TRBV10-3	AISESQGGDGYT
TRBJ2-5	TRBV2	ASSFSGEETQY
TRBJ1-5	TRBV7-2	ASSLLQGAGQPQH
TRBJ2-3	TRBV18	ASSSTTSGGGATDTQY
TRBJ1-3	TRBV7-9	ASSAGRTVSGNTIY
TRBJ2-7	TRBV15	ATSIGVEQY
TRBJ1-2	TRBV25-1	ASSQGQHYGYT
TRBJ2-7	TRBV5-4	ASTRTGGLVREQY
TRBJ2-1	TRBV5-1	ASSLGQGTYNEQF
TRBJ2-7	TRBV2	ASSEQGESYEQY
TRBJ1-4	TRBV5-6	ASSPSRGVNEKLF
TRBJ2-5	TRBV6-1	ASRRQSQETQY
TRBJ1-2	TRBV25-1	ASSPGLGGLSSWGGYT
TRBJ1-5	TRBV6-5	AGGAGDQPQH
TRBJ2-5	TRBV4-3	ASSQEGQGQETQY
TRBJ1-6	TRBV11-2	ASSLERDSPLH
TRBJ2-7	TRBV7-9	ASSQPTMGGATYEQY
TRBJ2-7	TRBV29-1	SVRRSEQSYEQY
TRBJ2-2	TRBV18	ASSPKDRANTGELF
TRBJ1-1	TRBV10-3	AISGRGGNTEAF
TRBJ1-2	TRBV5-1	ASTSLGGQGDGYT
TRBJ2-6	TRBV6-1	ASKLQGAGANVLT
TRBJ2-2	TRBV5-6	ASSWPTSGGGELF
TRBJ2-1	TRBV30	AWNPGEVEF
TRBJ2-7	TRBV4-3	ASSQMMGVSGISSYEQY
TRBJ2-1	TRBV28	ASSLKRTGLASEQF
TRBJ2-4	TRBV10-1	ASSEGRGDYQY
TRBJ2-1	TRBV10-2	ASRTSGSYEQF
TRBJ1-1	TRBV28	ASSLGSGPNTEAF
TRBJ1-5	TRBV7-9	ASSGQYNQPQH
TRBJ2-3	TRBV28	ASSILSGRIRDTQY
TRBJ1-2	TRBV10-3	AISEDRWDYGYT
TRBJ2-3	TRBV27	ASSTDRATDTQY
TRBJ2-7	TRBV5-1	ASSLTGDEQY
TRBJ2-7	TRBV4-3	ASSQDRLYEQY
TRBJ1-1	TRBV5-5	ASSLAGTGKNTEAF
TRBJ1-2	TRBV6-1	ASSEGLYTGGYT
TRBJ1-5	TRBV7-9	ASSPNQGQPQH
TRBJ1-3	TRBV11-2	ASSLQGSSGNTIY
TRBJ2-7	TRBV27	ASSNNYEQY
TRBJ1-2	TRBV7-9	ASSLALGQGKNGYT
TRBJ2-2	TRBV7-2	ASSLGTSGRRTGELF
TRBJ1-1	TRBV7-9	ASSSTAGDTEAF
TRBJ2-7	TRBV4-1	ASSTRLEGAYEQY
TRBJ2-1	TRBV18	ASSPDHNSGSEQF
TRBJ2-7	TRBV25-1	ASSEVGAGEQY